The 22 T cell receptor beta chains in this list originate from one sample, sequenced in a study of blood T cells in healthy people across ages. The second PCR ran about 6 to 12 cycles with a sample-barcoded 5' primer and J-beta primers. MiXCR was run by TCRdb on the 5' RACE reads, yielding one entry per CDR3 protein. The sample consists of about 680,000 distinct CDR3 sequences, about 52% of them appearing once. Sequencing used blood. The receptors originated from a woman aged 60-75 years in good health.

This rearrangement joins TRBV29-1 to TRBJ2-7; D is uncertain. The CDR3 spans 12 residues. Germline-derived CDR1 and CDR2 are SQVTM and ANQGSEA. V shed 5 bases and J shed 7 bases, with 15 bases lying between them. The CDR3 here is CSVLMRRGEQYF. The CDR3 nucleotides read TGCAGCGTTCTTATGCGGCGTGGGGAGCAGTACTTC.

The rearrangement links TRBV6-2 or TRBV6-3 to TRBJ2-1, with TRBD2 matching over 8 bases. V was pared by 6 bases and J by 9 bases, with 13 bases of the junction left unmatched. The germline V gene has CDR1 MNHEY and CDR2 SVGEGT. CDR3 length: 15 amino acids. Here the CDR3 reads CASSPSGSFTSEQFF. CDR3 in DNA: TGTGCCAGCAGCCCGAGCGGGAGTTTTACAAGTGAGCAGTTCTTC.

The rearrangement links TRBV5-1 to TRBJ2-5; the match to TRBD2 covers 8 bases. The germline CDR1 and CDR2 sequences are SGHRS and YFSETQ. CDR3 length: 15 amino acids. Trimming removed 4 bases from V and 4 bases from J; junction bases left unmatched: 9. The DNA of the CDR3 is TGCGCCAGCAGCCCGTCCGGGACTAGTCCAGAGACCCAGTACTTC. It yields the protein CASSPSGTSPETQYF.

This clonotype was detected many times. This chain uses TRBV7-2 with TRBJ1-1; 9 nucleotides align to TRBD1. V lost 2 bases, J lost 2 bases, and 3 bases stayed unmatched. This CDR3 region has 15 residues. CDR1 and CDR2 (germline): SGHTA, FQGNSA. CDR3 residues: CASSLTGQGNTEAFF. The CDR3 bases are TGTGCCAGCAGCTTAACGGGACAGGGCAACACTGAAGCTTTCTTT.

The genes are TRBV5-8 and TRBJ1-2, with 7 bases matching TRBD1. The CDR3 sequence is 14 residues long. With 5 bases clipped from V and 3 bases from J, the junction kept 7 bases outside the gene matches. Germline-derived CDR1 and CDR2 are SGHTS and YDEGEE. The CDR3 protein is CASSRRTGYYGYTF. The CDR3 bases are TGTGCCAGCAGTCGCCGGACAGGCTACTATGGCTACACCTTC.

This clonotype was seen more than once but under ten times. The rearrangement links TRBV20-1 to TRBJ2-3, with D possibly being TRBD2 (5 bases). The germline V gene has CDR1 DFQATT and CDR2 SNEGSKA (reference sequence). Trimming took 4 bases from V and 4 from J, leaving 21 bases between them. The CDR3 spans 16 residues. The CDR3, as DNA: TGCAGTGCTAACGATTGGACGGGGAACTCGGCAGATACGCAGTATTTT. Its protein product is CSANDWTGNSADTQYF.

The chain uses TRBV14 and TRBJ2-7; maybe TRBD2 (5 bases). The V end was cut by 4 bases, the J end by 6 bases, with 16 bases between. Germline CDR1 SGHDN, CDR2 FVKESK. This CDR3 region has 14 residues. The CDR3 here is CASSLPWRSGEQYF. The CDR3 coding sequence is TGTGCCAGCAGCCTCCCCTGGAGGTCGGGCGAGCAGTACTTC.

This clonotype was counted between two and nine times. This chain links TRBV20-1 with TRBJ1-2; weak D call: TRBD1 (5 bases). Trimming removed 1 base at V and 2 bases at J, with 8 bases between. Per germline, CDR1 DFQATT and CDR2 SNEGSKA (reference sequence). This CDR3 is 13 amino acids long. CDR3 region: CSARGDRNYGYTF. For the CDR3, the DNA is TGCAGTGCTAGAGGCGACAGAAACTATGGCTACACCTTC.

The gene calls are TRBV20-1 and TRBJ1-1, with TRBD1 identical over 7 bases. Per germline, CDR1 DFQATT and CDR2 SNEGSKA (reference sequence). Trimming took 2 bases from V and 0 from J; bases not matched to a gene: 3. This CDR3 has 14 residues. In DNA form, the CDR3 reads TGCAGTGCTAGAAAGGGACAGCTGAACACTGAAGCTTTCTTT. The encoded protein is CSARKGQLNTEAFF.

The V call is TRBV20-1, the J call TRBJ1-5; D is uncertain. Germline CDR1 reads DFQATT; CDR2 reads SNEGSKA (reference sequence). Trimming left V 0 bases short and J 4 bases short, with 13 bases between. The CDR3 sequence is 15 residues long. The CDR3 region has the DNA TGCAGTGCTAGAGATGTTAGGGTGGGGAATCAGCCCCAGCATTTT. Translated, it gives CSARDVRVGNQPQHF.

This clonotype was recorded at least ten times. The chain uses TRBV7-3 and TRBJ2-1; D is undetermined. This CDR3 has 15 residues. CDR1 and CDR2 from the germline V gene are SGHTA and FQGTGA. V lost 0 bases to trimming and J lost 7 bases, with 13 bases between them. The CDR3 loop reads CASSLTWGRENEQFF. The CDR3 DNA sequence: TGTGCCAGCAGCTTAACGTGGGGTAGGGAAAATGAGCAGTTCTTC.

This chain's CDR3 is CASSRPAGASEQFF. The CDR3 coding sequence is TGTGCCAGCAGTCGACCAGCGGGAGCTAGCGAGCAGTTCTTC. The rearrangement uses TRBV28 and TRBJ2-1, with TRBD2 matching over 8 bases. CDR1 is MDHEN and CDR2 is SYDVKM in the germline V gene. CDR3 length: 14 residues. Unmatched junction bases numbered 10, after V lost 5 bases and J lost 10 bases.

This rearrangement joins TRBV20-1 to TRBJ2-3, with D perhaps TRBD1 (7 bases). Trimming pared 5 bases from V and 4 bases from J, leaving 19 bases between. Germline V gene lookup returns CDR1 DFQATT and CDR2 SNEGSKA (reference sequence). This CDR3 is 15 amino acids long. The CDR3 reads CSAPPGGTAADTQYF. Here the CDR3 DNA reads TGCAGTGCTCCTCCAGGCGGGACAGCCGCAGATACGCAGTATTTT.

This clonotype was detected only a few times. This chain connects TRBV29-1 to TRBJ1-1; 7 nucleotides match TRBD1. V shed 6 bases and J 1 base; nucleotides not matched to a gene: 8. This CDR3 comprises 14 residues. The germline gives CDR1 SQVTM, CDR2 ANQGSEA. The CDR3, as DNA: TGCAGCGTCGCCGCAAAGGGGGCGAACACTGAAGCTTTCTTT. Encoded protein: CSVAAKGANTEAFF.

The sample holds many counts of this clonotype. The chain employs TRBV9 and TRBJ2-7; D unclear. The CDR3 covers 12 residues. Germline V lookup: CDR1 SGDLS, CDR2 YYNGEE. Trimming removed 4 bases from V and 1 base from J, with 6 bases in between. CDR3 amino acids: CASSSLSYEQYF. Here the CDR3 DNA reads TGTGCCAGCAGCTCCCTGTCCTACGAGCAGTACTTC.

This clonotype showed up just a few times. CDR3 amino acids: CATSKAINTEAFF. Written as DNA, the CDR3 is TGTGCCACCAGCAAAGCCATTAACACTGAAGCTTTCTTT. The chain is built from TRBV15 and TRBJ1-1; D gene unclear. CDR3 length: 13 residues. V lost 4 bases to trimming and J lost 2 bases, with 8 bases between them. Germline assignment: CDR1 LNHNV and CDR2 YYDKDF (reference sequence).

The chain links TRBV27 to TRBJ2-4, with no clear D. The CDR3 has 14 amino acids. With 10 bases removed from V and 2 bases from J, the gap between germline ends came to 15 bases. CDR1 and CDR2 (germline): MNHEY, SMNVEV (reference sequence). The CDR3 nucleotides read TGTGCCACCCGAAGGGAACTAACCAAAAACATTCAGTACTTC. The encoded protein is CATRRELTKNIQYF.

This clonotype was observed a handful of times. The V gene is TRBV5-1, the J gene TRBJ2-1; tentatively, D is TRBD1 (6 bases). V lost 4 bases to trimming and J lost 0 bases, with 11 bases between them. The CDR3 covers 15 residues. Germline values: CDR1 SGHRS, CDR2 YFSETQ. The CDR3 nucleotides read TGCGCCAGCAGCACTGGACAGAGCTCCTACAATGAGCAGTTCTTC. This encodes CASSTGQSSYNEQFF. Full variable domain (rest looked up from reference TRBV5-1 and TRBJ2-1): KAGVTQTPRYLIKTRGQQVTLSCSPISGHRSVSWYQQTPGQGLQFLFEYFSETQRNKGNFPGRFSGRQFSNSRSEMNVSTLELGDSALYLCASSTGQSSYNEQFFGPGTRLTVL.

The chain is built from TRBV20-1 and TRBJ2-3; D is unresolved. CDR1 and CDR2 (germline): DFQATT, SNEGSKA (reference sequence). The V end was cut by 3 bases, the J end by 3 bases, with 7 bases between. The CDR3 runs 12 residues. As DNA, the CDR3 is TGCAGTGCTAGGACCAGGACAGATACGCAGTATTTT. Translating gives CSARTRTDTQYF.

This clonotype turned up a few times. The chain combines TRBV5-1 with TRBJ2-7; the D is unclear. The CDR3 has 14 residues. The germline CDR1 and CDR2 sequences are SGHRS and YFSETQ. The V end was cut by 4 bases, the J end by 6 bases, with 17 bases between. Here the CDR3 reads CASSDSGPDVEQYF. In DNA, the CDR3 is TGCGCCAGCAGCGACTCCGGGCCGGACGTCGAGCAGTACTTC.

This clonotype was counted between two and nine times. The genes are TRBV12-3 or TRBV12-4 and TRBJ1-2, with 7 bases lining up with TRBD1. The CDR3 is made up of 15 amino acids. With V trimmed by 6 bases and J by 1 base, 8 bases remained unmatched. CDR3 loop: CASSTRQGRNYGYTF. DNA for the CDR3: TGTGCCAGCAGCACAAGACAGGGACGTAACTATGGCTACACCTTC.

This clonotype was found a few times. The gene calls are TRBV12-3 or TRBV12-4 and TRBJ1-1; 8 nucleotides match TRBD1. This CDR3 is built from 14 residues. V lost 6 bases, J lost 4 bases, and 7 bases stayed unmatched. The chain's CDR3 is CASSVTGGSTEAFF. The CDR3 DNA sequence: TGTGCCAGCAGCGTTACAGGGGGAAGCACTGAAGCTTTCTTT.